This passage covers 12 T cell receptor beta chains from one sample sequenced in a study of molecular identifiers for immune sequencing clone quantification. TCRdb ran MiXCR on the PCR reads and lists one entry per CDR3 protein. Found here are about 100,000 distinct CDR3 sequences, roughly 23% of them singletons; the top ten hold more than 0.85%. The sample was naive CD8+ T cells from blood, with Jurkat cell RNA spiked in. The subset here: FACS-sorted CD8+CD4-CCR7+CD45RA+ naive T cells. The receptor set was obtained from a human donor in good health. Some libraries in this study had Jurkat cell RNA spiked in.

This clonotype has at least ten counts. This chain uses TRBV27 with TRBJ2-7, with D possibly matching TRBD2 (5 bases). V was clipped by 1 base and J by 4 bases, with 8 bases between them. The CDR3 length is 13 residues. In germline, CDR1 is MNHEY, CDR2 SMNVEV (reference sequence). In DNA, the CDR3 is TGTGCCAGCAGTTTATTTTCGGGGTACGAGCAGTACTTC. It codes for CASSLFSGYEQYF.

This clonotype was counted many times. This chain links TRBV20-1 with TRBJ2-7, with unresolved D. The ends were cut back, 0 bases at V and 5 bases at J, with 11 bases in the middle. Germline CDR1 and CDR2: DFQATT and SNEGSKA (reference sequence). The CDR3 extends over 13 amino acids. The CDR3 spells CSAREALVDEQYF. The DNA of the CDR3 is TGCAGTGCTAGAGAAGCATTGGTCGACGAGCAGTACTTC.

This clonotype was counted many times. This sequence joins TRBV5-1 and TRBJ2-5, with 10 bases fitting TRBD1. The CDR3 spans 15 residues. Germline V gene lookup returns CDR1 SGHRS and CDR2 YFSETQ. The V gene end was trimmed by 4 bases and the J gene end by 5 bases; junction bases not matched to a gene: 8. The CDR3 nucleotides are TGCGCCAGCAGCGTCGGGACAGGGGCTGGGGAGACCCAGTACTTC. Translated: CASSVGTGAGETQYF.

This clonotype showed up many times. This chain joins TRBV4-2 and TRBJ2-5; the D is unclear. The ends were cut back, 0 bases at V and 5 bases at J, with 13 bases in the middle. CDR3 size: 15 residues. Germline assignment: CDR1 LGHNA and CDR2 YNFKEQ. The CDR3 here is CASSQDESAWETQYF. CDR3 sequence (DNA): TGTGCCAGCAGCCAAGATGAGTCGGCGTGGGAGACCCAGTACTTC.

The rearrangement uses TRBV7-9 and TRBJ2-7, with TRBD2 matching over 10 bases. The trim removed 4 bases at V and 4 bases at J, leaving 7 bases unmatched. CDR3 length: 15 residues. CDR1 and CDR2 from the germline V gene are SEHNR and FQNEAQ (reference sequence). CDR3 residues: CASSSEASGSYEQYF. In DNA form, the CDR3 reads TGTGCCAGCAGCTCCGAGGCTAGCGGGAGTTACGAGCAGTACTTC.

This clonotype was observed many times. The V gene is TRBV7-2, the J gene TRBJ2-2; 7 positions agree with TRBD1. Germline V gives CDR1 SGHTA, CDR2 FQGNSA. The CDR3 loop spans 15 amino acids. Trimming cost V 1 base and J 4 bases; bases outside gene matches: 3. The CDR3 sequence is CASSLGQGATGELFF. CDR3 nucleotides: TGTGCCAGCAGCTTAGGACAGGGTGCCACCGGGGAGCTGTTTTTT.

In its sample, this clonotype was seen many times. The chain is built from TRBV20-1 and TRBJ2-5; 7 nucleotides match TRBD2. V lost 0 bases and J lost 3; bases outside the gene matches: 4. This CDR3 is 14 amino acids long. Germline-derived CDR1 and CDR2 are DFQATT and SNEGSKA (reference sequence). In DNA, the CDR3 is TGCAGTGCTAGAGATTCCAGCGGGAAAGAGACCCAGTACTTC. Translation: CSARDSSGKETQYF.

As for this clonotype: No conserved phenylalanine or tryptophan is present at the end of the CDR3, so a read error is the likely explanation. The chain links TRBV7-9 to TRBJ2-4; D gene uncertain. This CDR3 has 12 amino acids. The ends were cut back, 1 base at V and 4 bases at J, with 2 bases in the middle. Looked up from germline, CDR1 is SEHNR and CDR2 is FQNEAQ (reference sequence). CDR3 sequence (DNA): TGTGCCAGCAGCTTAGGGAAAAACATTCAGTACTCC. Protein sequence: CASSLGKNIQYS.

As concerns this clonotype: A much larger clone lies a single base off, so this may be a read error. V usage is TRBV6-4 and J usage is TRBJ2-7, with D perhaps TRBD2 (6 bases). The germline gives CDR1 MRHNA, CDR2 SNTAGT. The V end was cut by 7 bases, the J end by 6 bases, with 13 bases between. The length of the CDR3 is 12 residues. The CDR3 loop is CASMSGRSEQYF. DNA of the CDR3: TGTGCCAGCATGTCCGGGAGAAGCGAGCAGTACTTC.

This clonotype was found a few times. Sequence at one end of the junction differs from germline and may be a read error. CDR3 region: CASSQDVSTFYTGELSF. The CDR3 bases are TGCGCCAGCAGCCAAGATGTTTCGACTTTCTACACCGGGGAGCTGTCTTTT. The gene calls are TRBV4-3 and TRBJ2-2; D is possibly TRBD2 (5 bases). Germline CDR1 is LGHNA and CDR2 is YSLEER. This CDR3 has 17 residues.

Comment on this clonotype: A read error may explain this, as a much larger clone is one base away. This likely comes from a read error, as the CDR3 has no conserved phenylalanine or tryptophan at its end. The CDR3 nucleotides are TGTGCCAGCAGCCAAATGTCGGGACAGGGGTTCGCAGATACGCAGTATTCT. Translation: CASSQMSGQGFADTQYS. The chain links TRBV14 to TRBJ2-3; 10 bases map to TRBD1. This CDR3 has 17 amino acids. The V gene end was trimmed by 2 bases and the J gene end by 4 bases; junction bases not matched to a gene: 9. Germline V gene data show CDR1 as SGHDN and CDR2 as FVKESK.

Only a few counts were recorded for this clonotype. V gene TRBV6-2 or TRBV6-3 combines with J gene TRBJ1-1; 8 bases match TRBD1. After removal of 8 bases from V and 3 bases from J, the junction contained 5 bases not matched to a gene. CDR3 length equals 13 residues. Germline CDR1 reads MNHEY; CDR2 reads SVGEGT. The CDR3 is CASVTGVDTEAFF. CDR3 nucleotides: TGTGCCAGCGTGACAGGGGTGGACACTGAAGCTTTCTTT.